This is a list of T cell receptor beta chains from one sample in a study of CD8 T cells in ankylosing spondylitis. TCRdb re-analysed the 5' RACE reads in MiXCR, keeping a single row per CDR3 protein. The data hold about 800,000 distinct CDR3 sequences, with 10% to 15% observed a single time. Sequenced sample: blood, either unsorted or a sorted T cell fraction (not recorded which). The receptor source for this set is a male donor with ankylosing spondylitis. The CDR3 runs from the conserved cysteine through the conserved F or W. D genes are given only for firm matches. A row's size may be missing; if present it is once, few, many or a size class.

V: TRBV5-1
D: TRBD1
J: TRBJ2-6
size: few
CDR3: CASSLEGQGASGANVLTF
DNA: TGCGCCAGCAGCTTGGAAGGACAGGGGGCCTCTGGGGCCAACGTCCTGACTTTC

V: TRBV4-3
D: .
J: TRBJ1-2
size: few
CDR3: CASSQEARRPNYGYTF
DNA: TGCGCCAGCAGCCAAGAGGCGCGGCGCCCTAACTATGGCTACACCTTC

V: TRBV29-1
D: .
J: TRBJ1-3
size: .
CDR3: CSVAQGTSGNTIYF
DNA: TGCAGCGTGGCCCAAGGAACCTCTGGAAACACCATATATTTT

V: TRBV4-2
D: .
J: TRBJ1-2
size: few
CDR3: CASSQDWAAYGYTF
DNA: TGTGCCAGCAGCCAAGATTGGGCAGCCTATGGCTACACCTTC

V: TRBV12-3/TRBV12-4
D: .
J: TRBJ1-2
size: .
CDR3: CASSLMGGSGYTF
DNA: TGTGCCAGCAGTTTAATGGGGGGTAGCGGCTACACCTTC

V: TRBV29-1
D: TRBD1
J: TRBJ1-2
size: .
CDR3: CSVAGQQNLNYGYTF
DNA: TGCAGCGTGGCGGGACAGCAAAATCTTAACTATGGCTACACCTTC

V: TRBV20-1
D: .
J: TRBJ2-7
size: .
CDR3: CSAQDGARDEQYF
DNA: TGCAGTGCCCAAGACGGGGCTCGGGACGAGCAGTACTTC

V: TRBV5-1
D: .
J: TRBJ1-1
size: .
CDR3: CASSSGRGEMNTEAFF
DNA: TGCGCCAGCAGCTCCGGCAGGGGAGAAATGAACACTGAAGCTTTCTTT

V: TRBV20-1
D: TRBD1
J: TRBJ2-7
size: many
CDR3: CSASKTGRSYEQYF
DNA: TGCAGTGCTTCTAAGACAGGGCGCTCCTACGAGCAGTACTTC

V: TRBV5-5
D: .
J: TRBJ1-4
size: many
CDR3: CASSLGGVGEKLFF
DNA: TGTGCCAGCAGCTTGGGAGGGGTTGGTGAAAAACTGTTTTTT

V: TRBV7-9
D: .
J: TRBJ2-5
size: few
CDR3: CASSLGFYNRETQYF
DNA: TGTGCCAGCAGCTTGGGATTTTACAACAGAGAGACCCAGTACTTC